Presented here are 27 T cell receptor beta chains from one specimen sequenced in a study of blood T cells in healthy people across ages. A second PCR, run for 7 to 11 cycles, used a sample-barcoded 5' primer plus a J-beta primer mix. Via MiXCR, TCRdb re-called the 5' RACE reads, giving one row per CDR3 protein. The sample lists 650,000 to 1,000,000 distinct CDR3 sequences; around 36% were seen once. The sequenced sample consisted of blood. The receptor source for this set is a man between 18 and 29 years old in good health.

This clonotype was seen ten or more times. The chain is built from TRBV7-9 and TRBJ2-1; 9 nucleotides align to TRBD2. The trim removed 1 base at V and 4 bases at J, leaving 5 bases unmatched. The CDR3 runs 16 residues. Germline assignment: CDR1 SEHNR and CDR2 FQNEAQ (reference sequence). The CDR3 sequence is CASSLGPSGVYNEQFF. The CDR3 region has the DNA TGTGCCAGCAGCTTAGGGCCTAGCGGGGTTTACAATGAGCAGTTCTTC.

The V gene is TRBV7-6, the J gene TRBJ1-5; TRBD1 is a possible D gene (6 bases). CDR1 and CDR2 from the germline V gene are SGHVS and FNYEAQ. V dropped 5 bases and J dropped 6 bases, with 17 bases sitting between them. The CDR3 covers 15 residues. The CDR3 region has the DNA TGTGCCAGCAGCCCAGAAGCGGGGGGCGGTCAGCCCCAGCATTTT. Translating it yields CASSPEAGGGQPQHF.

The table lists this clonotype with a few counts. This sequence joins TRBV9 and TRBJ2-5; TRBD2 matches at 8 bases. Germline CDR1 reads SGDLS; CDR2 reads YYNGEE. This CDR3 is built from 18 residues. The trim removed 0 bases at V and 1 base at J, leaving 11 bases unmatched. The CDR3 loop reads CASSVGYSIAGGQETQYF. The CDR3 bases are TGTGCCAGCAGCGTAGGCTATTCCATTGCGGGGGGCCAAGAGACCCAGTACTTC.

The chain joins TRBV7-9 to TRBJ1-1; D gene uncertain. The ends were cut back, 6 bases at V and 3 bases at J, with 11 bases in the middle. The CDR3 sequence is 13 residues long. CDR1 is SEHNR, CDR2 FQNEAQ, per germline (reference sequence). CDR3 DNA sequence: TGTGCCAGCAGACCCGACGGCTACACTGAAGCTTTCTTT. This codes for CASRPDGYTEAFF.

CDR3 in DNA: TGTGCCAGCAGTACCCGGGACAGGGGGCTCCAAGAGACCCAGTACTTC. Protein sequence: CASSTRDRGLQETQYF. The chain links TRBV6-5 to TRBJ2-5; 12 bases line up with TRBD1. This CDR3 is 16 amino acids long. From germline, CDR1 is MNHEY and CDR2 SVGAGI. V gave up 5 bases and J gave up 1 base; unmatched junction bases: 5.

V is TRBV6-1 and J is TRBJ1-2; D not resolved. The CDR3 is 15 amino acids. Germline V gene data show CDR1 as MNHNS and CDR2 as SASEGT. V lost 6 bases to trimming and J lost 8 bases, with 22 bases between them. The DNA for the CDR3 is TGTGCCAGCAGCGACCAGCCGGGAACTTCTGTAGGCTACACCTTC. This sequence encodes CASSDQPGTSVGYTF.

This clonotype was observed at least ten times. The J gene is TRBJ2-1, the V gene TRBV14; weak D call: TRBD2 (5 bases). Germline-derived CDR1 and CDR2 are SGHDN and FVKESK. V was cut by 2 bases and J by 15 bases, with 14 bases left in between. There are 12 residues in the CDR3. The DNA for the CDR3 is TGTGCCAGCAGCCAAAGAGGAGCGGTAGCGTTCTTC. This encodes CASSQRGAVAFF. Filled out from reference TRBV14 and TRBJ2-1, the complete variable domain reads EAGVTQFPSHSVIEKGQTVTLRCDPISGHDNLYWYRRVMGKEIKFLLHFVKESKQDESGMPNNRFLAERTGGTYSTLKVQPAELEDSGVYFCASSQRGAVAFFGPGTRLTVL.

This clonotype was picked up many times. The chain carries TRBV20-1 and TRBJ1-6; D unresolved. V was shortened by 5 bases and J by 7 bases, with 9 bases between the two germline ends. There are 12 residues in the CDR3. Germline V gene sequence: CDR1 DFQATT, CDR2 SNEGSKA (reference sequence). Here the CDR3 reads CSAEPPNSPLHF. CDR3 DNA sequence: TGCAGTGCTGAGCCCCCCAATTCACCCCTCCACTTT.

J is TRBJ2-5 and V is TRBV12-3 or TRBV12-4; unclear D gene. The germline V and J ends were trimmed by 6 bases and 11 bases, with 19 bases remaining between them. The CDR3 spans 13 residues. The CDR3 region is CASRSRVLNEQYF. The DNA for the CDR3 is TGTGCCAGCAGGTCACGGGTTCTCAATGAGCAGTACTTC.

In this sample, this clonotype turned up many times. The chain recombines TRBV20-1 with TRBJ2-3; the D gene could be TRBD1 or TRBD2 (6 bases each). The CDR3 sequence is 14 residues long. The germline V and J ends were trimmed by 2 bases and 3 bases, with 12 bases remaining between them. Germline CDR1 DFQATT, CDR2 SNEGSKA (reference sequence). Here the CDR3 reads CSARKGGPTDTQYF. In DNA form, the CDR3 reads TGCAGTGCTAGAAAGGGGGGCCCTACAGATACGCAGTATTTT.

At least ten counts were recorded for this clonotype. The chain links TRBV7-6 to TRBJ2-7, with D possibly matching TRBD2 (5 bases). With 4 bases removed from V and 0 bases from J, the gap between germline ends came to 10 bases. The CDR3 is 14 residues long. CDR1 and CDR2 from the germline V gene are SGHVS and FNYEAQ. The CDR3 loop is CASSSGGHSYEQYF. The CDR3 coding sequence is TGTGCCAGCAGCTCCGGCGGGCACTCCTACGAGCAGTACTTC.

The CDR3 sequence is CASSLISGQRRGRNYYNEQYF. CDR3 DNA sequence: TGTGCCAGCAGTTTAATTTCAGGACAAAGGCGCGGGAGAAACTACTACAATGAGCAGTACTTC. This chain uses TRBV28 with TRBJ2-1; 7 bases are a match to TRBD2. The end of the DNA is better explained by TRBJ2-7, so the J call may be wrong. Germline V lookup: CDR1 MDHEN, CDR2 SYDVKM. The CDR3 totals 21 residues.

This clonotype was found a few times. The chain links TRBV12-3 or TRBV12-4 to TRBJ2-1, with TRBD2 matching 8 bases. Germline trimming cut 3 bases from V and 13 bases from J; bases unmatched to any gene: 5. There are 12 residues in the CDR3. CDR3 sequence: CASSFRGGRQFF. In nucleotides, the CDR3 is TGTGCCAGCAGTTTTCGGGGGGGCCGTCAGTTCTTC.

This clonotype was seen a few times. The chain couples TRBV6-1 to TRBJ1-5; D not resolved. CDR3 length: 18 amino acids. Deletions cut 5 bases from V and 1 base from J, with 21 bases between. CDR1 is MNHNS, CDR2 SASEGT, per germline. CDR3 residues: CASSPQTAGSRSNQPQHF. Here the CDR3 DNA reads TGTGCCAGCAGTCCCCAGACCGCCGGGAGTAGGAGCAATCAGCCCCAGCATTTT.

This chain connects TRBV7-9 to TRBJ2-2; no definite D call. Trimming removed 5 bases from V and 7 bases from J, with 5 bases in between. Germline CDR1 SEHNR, CDR2 FQNEAQ (reference sequence). This CDR3 is built from 11 residues. In DNA form, the CDR3 reads TGTGCCAGCAGCACCATCGGGGAGCTGTTTTTT. It yields the protein CASSTIGELFF.

This clonotype has ten or more counts. The chain recombines TRBV5-6 with TRBJ2-1; 7 positions agree with TRBD1. The V gene end was trimmed by 3 bases and the J gene end by 8 bases; junction bases not matched to a gene: 14. The germline V gene has CDR1 SGHDT and CDR2 YYEEEE. This CDR3 spans 16 amino acids. The CDR3 sequence is CASSSITLDRTHEQFF. The CDR3 region has the DNA TGTGCCAGCAGCTCAATTACTCTGGACAGGACCCATGAGCAGTTCTTC.

V is TRBV4-3 and J is TRBJ1-2; tentative D call: TRBD1 (5 bases). V shed 1 base and J shed 7 bases, with 16 bases lying between them. Per germline, CDR1 LGHNA and CDR2 YSLEER. CDR3 size: 15 residues. The CDR3: CASSQVERGVRGYTF. CDR3 coding DNA: TGCGCCAGCAGCCAAGTGGAGAGGGGCGTGCGTGGCTACACCTTC.

The chain carries TRBV27 and TRBJ2-3, with 7 positions matching TRBD1. CDR1 is MNHEY, CDR2 SMNVEV, per germline (reference sequence). This CDR3 spans 17 amino acids. V shed 0 bases and J 4 bases; nucleotides not matched to a gene: 10. The CDR3 loop reads CASSLSRQGWGADTQYF. As DNA, the CDR3 is TGTGCCAGCAGTTTATCGCGACAGGGATGGGGCGCAGATACGCAGTATTTT.

This chain connects TRBV27 to TRBJ2-5; 13 nucleotides line up with TRBD2. Germline V gene lookup returns CDR1 MNHEY and CDR2 SMNVEV (reference sequence). The CDR3 extends over 17 amino acids. Unmatched junction bases numbered 12, after V lost 0 bases and J lost 11 bases. The CDR3 spells CASSLSSTSGGKNEQYF. Here the CDR3 DNA reads TGTGCCAGCAGTTTATCGTCGACTAGCGGGGGGAAGAATGAGCAGTACTTC.

The chain carries TRBV7-7 and TRBJ2-2; 7 nucleotides align to TRBD2. The CDR3 contains 14 residues. The germline V gene encodes CDR1 SSHAT and CDR2 FNYEAQ (reference sequence). V shed 4 bases and J 4 bases; nucleotides not matched to a gene: 3. The CDR3 nucleotides read TGTGCCAGCAGCTACGGGGGGAGCACCGGGGAGCTGTTTTTT. Its protein product is CASSYGGSTGELFF.

The table lists this clonotype with many counts. V gene TRBV7-2 combines with J gene TRBJ2-7, with D possibly being TRBD2 (6 bases). Germline V gene sequence: CDR1 SGHTA, CDR2 FQGNSA. The CDR3 runs to 16 residues. V was cut by 1 base and J by 1 base, with 14 bases left in between. Written as DNA, the CDR3 is TGTGCCAGCAGCTTAGGGAAGGGAGGCCCTTCCTACGAGCAGTACTTC. Translated: CASSLGKGGPSYEQYF. Variable domain in full (rest from reference TRBV7-2 and TRBJ2-7): GAGVSQSPSNKVTEKGKDVELRCDPISGHTALYWYRQSLGQGLEFLIYFQGNSAPDKSGLPSDRFSAERTGGSVSTLTIQRTQQEDSAVYLCASSLGKGGPSYEQYFGPGTRLTVT.

The chain joins TRBV29-1 to TRBJ1-2, with 8 bases matching TRBD1. Germline CDR1 and CDR2: SQVTM and ANQGSEA. CDR3 length: 13 residues. J gave up 5 bases and V 5 bases, and 7 bases lay outside the gene matches. The CDR3 DNA is TGCAGCGTTCGGGCAGGGGGCGAATATGGCTACACCTTC. Translating it yields CSVRAGGEYGYTF.

The chain joins TRBV29-1 to TRBJ2-5; tentatively, D is TRBD1 (7 bases). The CDR3 totals 12 residues. CDR1 is SQVTM, CDR2 ANQGSEA, per germline. V lost 5 bases and J 3 bases, leaving 10 bases between the germline ends. The chain's CDR3 is CSVLRGEETQYF. The CDR3 coding sequence is TGCAGCGTTCTCAGGGGGGAAGAGACCCAGTACTTC.

The V call is TRBV12-3 or TRBV12-4, the J call TRBJ2-3; 7 bases fit TRBD1. V lost 6 bases to trimming and J lost 3 bases; unmatched junction nucleotides: 9. The CDR3 extends over 15 amino acids. The CDR3 nucleotides read TGTGCCAGCAGCTACAGGGGAGATAGGACAGATACGCAGTATTTT. It specifies CASSYRGDRTDTQYF.

The V and J genes are TRBV20-1 and TRBJ2-6, with D perhaps being TRBD1 or TRBD2 (5 bases each). Trimming took 6 bases from V and 0 from J, leaving 6 bases between them. Germline V lookup: CDR1 DFQATT, CDR2 SNEGSKA (reference sequence). The CDR3 consists of 13 residues. CDR3: CSAGTSGANVLTF. CDR3 DNA sequence: TGCAGTGCGGGGACCTCTGGGGCCAACGTCCTGACTTTC.

The J gene is TRBJ2-3, the V gene TRBV12-3 or TRBV12-4; TRBD1 agrees at 9 bases. The length of the CDR3 is 19 residues. Trimming at V came to 4 bases and at J to 2 bases, leaving 16 bases not matched to a gene. CDR3 in amino acids: CASSSGTGTKGSSTDTQYF. The CDR3 region has the DNA TGTGCCAGCAGTTCCGGGACAGGGACAAAGGGGTCGTCCACAGATACGCAGTATTTT.

The chain is built from TRBV3-1 and TRBJ1-5; no reliable D call. Germline-derived CDR1 and CDR2 are LGHDT and YNNKEL (reference sequence). Trimming removed 5 bases at V and 0 bases at J, with 8 bases between. CDR3 length: 14 residues. The CDR3 bases are TGTGCCAGCAGCTGGGCCTATAGCAATCAGCCCCAGCATTTT. Amino acid sequence: CASSWAYSNQPQHF.